The TCR beta chain under discussion was sequenced for a study of blood T cell repertoires in COVID-19. Study-level background: The samples span acute and convalescent COVID-19 from the United States, Italy and Spain. The cDNA or gDNA used as material had been derived from T cells, B-cell-depleted T cells, or PBMCs.

CDR3 length equals 14 residues. CDR1 is SQVTM, CDR2 ANQGSEA, per germline. With V trimmed by 6 bases and J by 6 bases, 11 bases remained unmatched. As processed by the authors: Scientists estimated how many nucleated cells there were by amplifying reference gene primers. The repertoire was sequenced with immunoSEQ multiplex PCR; TCRdb's copy has only in-frame clones and lacks some. V, J and clone size are those of that table, while D and trimming were read from the DNA. The data show roughly 280,000 clones, about 85% seen once. The sample comprised peripheral blood. The receptor's source is a man younger than 35 with active or convalescent COVID-19. The chain recombines TRBV29-1 with TRBJ1-2; 9 nucleotides line up with TRBD1. Here the CDR3 reads CSVGLGQGNNGYTF. CDR3 DNA sequence: TGCAGCGTCGGCCTTGGACAGGGGAATAATGGCTACACCTTC.